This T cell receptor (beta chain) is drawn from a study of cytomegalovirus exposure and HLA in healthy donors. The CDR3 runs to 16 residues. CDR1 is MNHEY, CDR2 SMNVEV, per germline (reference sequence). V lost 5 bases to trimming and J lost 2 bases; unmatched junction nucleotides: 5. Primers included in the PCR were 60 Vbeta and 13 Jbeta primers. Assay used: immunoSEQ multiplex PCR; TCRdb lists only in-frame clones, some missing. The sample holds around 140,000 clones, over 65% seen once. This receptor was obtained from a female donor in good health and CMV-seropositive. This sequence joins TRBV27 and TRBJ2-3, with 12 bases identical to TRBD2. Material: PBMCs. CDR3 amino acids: CASSPRTSGATDTQYF. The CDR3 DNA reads TGTGCCAGCAGTCCCCGGACTAGCGGGGCCACAGATACGCAGTATTTT.